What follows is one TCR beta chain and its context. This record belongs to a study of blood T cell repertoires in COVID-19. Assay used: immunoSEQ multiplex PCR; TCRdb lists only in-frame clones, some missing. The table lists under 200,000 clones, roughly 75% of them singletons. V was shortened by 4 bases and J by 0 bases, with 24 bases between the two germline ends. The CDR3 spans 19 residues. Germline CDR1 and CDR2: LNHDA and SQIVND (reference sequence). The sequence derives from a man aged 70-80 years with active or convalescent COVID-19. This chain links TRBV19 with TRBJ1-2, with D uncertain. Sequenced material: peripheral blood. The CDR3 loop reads CASSSGAGRGSPSNYGYTF. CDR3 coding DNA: TGTGCCAGTAGTAGTGGAGCCGGCCGGGGTTCCCCCTCTAACTATGGCTACACCTTC.